The source of this TCR beta chain is a study of cytomegalovirus exposure and HLA in healthy donors. Looking at the study overall: Samples from HLA-typed donors yielded about 85 million unique TCRs in an early data release. Study results and limitations: In a later analysis, across HLA loci, associated TCR counts were highest for DRB1, lowest for HLA-C.

Unrecorded immune exposure was likely among donors, who were nominally healthy when sampled. The CDR3 has 13 amino acids. CDR1 is SGHTA and CDR2 is FQGTGA in the germline V gene. Unmatched junction bases numbered 7, after V lost 5 bases and J lost 12 bases. Primers included in the PCR were 60 Vbeta and 13 Jbeta primers. Here immunoSEQ multiplex PCR was the method, and the copy in TCRdb shows in-frame clones only, minus some. The sample has about 200,000 clones; roughly 83% are singletons. Regarding this clone: What it binds is unknown.

Material: PBMCs. This sequence joins TRBV7-3 and TRBJ1-6; 7 bases agree with TRBD1. The sequence derives from a boy aged 2 to 9 in good health and CMV-seronegative. The CDR3: CASSATPGGPLHF. CDR3 DNA: TGTGCCAGCAGCGCTACCCCAGGGGGACCCCTCCACTTT.